Presented here are 18 T cell receptor beta chains from one specimen sequenced in a study of identical twins. TCRdb processed the 5' RACE reads anew with MiXCR; each CDR3 protein has one entry. The sample holds 500,000 to 700,000 distinct CDR3 sequences, less than 9% seen once. These data were likewise used in another study, on yellow fever vaccine responses in identical twins.

The sample consisted of PBMCs. These receptors came from a woman in her late teens or twenties in good health.

This clonotype was seen at least ten times. J is TRBJ2-5 and V is TRBV5-1, with 9 bases lining up with TRBD1. Germline-derived CDR1 and CDR2 are SGHRS and YFSETQ. The V segment lost 2 bases and the J segment 2 bases; nucleotides outside the gene matches: 1. CDR3 size: 14 residues. Here the CDR3 DNA reads TGCGCCAGCAGCTTCGGACAGGGGCAAGAGACCCAGTACTTC. It specifies CASSFGQGQETQYF.

This clonotype was seen repeatedly, ten times or more. The chain combines TRBV2 with TRBJ2-6; D gene ambiguous. Per germline, CDR1 SNHLY and CDR2 FYNNEI. The ends were cut back, 5 bases at V and 2 bases at J, with 10 bases in the middle. The CDR3 is made up of 15 amino acids. The CDR3 here is CASSLKAAGANVLTF. The CDR3, as DNA: TGTGCCAGCAGTCTAAAGGCGGCTGGGGCCAACGTCCTGACTTTC.

The sample holds a few counts of this clonotype. The chain joins TRBV7-6 to TRBJ1-4, with unresolved D. Germline V lookup: CDR1 SGHVS, CDR2 FNYEAQ. The V end was cut by 1 base, the J end by 0 bases, with 3 bases between. The length of the CDR3 is 14 residues. The CDR3 DNA sequence: TGTGCCAGCAGCTTAGTCTCAACTAATGAAAAACTGTTTTTT. Protein: CASSLVSTNEKLFF.

This chain uses TRBV6-1 with TRBJ2-7; 9 nucleotides line up with TRBD1. Germline V gene sequence: CDR1 MNHNS, CDR2 SASEGT. V trimming: 5 bases; J trimming: 12 bases; junction bases outside the gene matches: 20. CDR3 length: 16 residues. CDR3 amino acids: CASSQNGGQGANLRYF. CDR3 DNA: TGTGCCAGCAGTCAAAATGGGGGACAGGGCGCGAATCTACGGTACTTC.

The table lists this clonotype with many counts. This sequence joins TRBV2 and TRBJ1-2, with no clear D. The germline V gene encodes CDR1 SNHLY and CDR2 FYNNEI. This CDR3 spans 13 amino acids. V dropped 7 bases and J dropped 4 bases, with 13 bases sitting between them. The CDR3 loop reads CASKPQPLYGYTF. As DNA, the CDR3 is TGTGCCAGCAAACCCCAGCCTCTCTATGGCTACACCTTC.

This clonotype has at least ten counts. The J gene is TRBJ2-1, the V gene TRBV7-6, with D unclear. Germline V gene data show CDR1 as SGHVS and CDR2 as FNYEAQ. The CDR3 has 15 amino acids. V lost 5 bases, J lost 3 bases, and 14 bases lay in between. The CDR3 here is CASSPGARYYNEQFF. CDR3 in DNA: TGTGCCAGCAGCCCAGGCGCGAGGTACTACAATGAGCAGTTCTTC. The complete variable domain, with remaining parts taken from reference TRBV7-6 and TRBJ2-1, reads GAGVSQSPRYKVTKRGQDVALRCDPISGHVSLYWYRQALGQGPEFLTYFNYEAQQDKSGLPNDRFSAERPEGSISTLTIQRTEQRDSAMYRCASSPGARYYNEQFFGPGTRLTVL.

This clonotype showed up just a few times. The chain uses TRBV7-3 and TRBJ2-5; 7 positions agree with TRBD2. V shed 5 bases, J shed 3 bases, and the junction held 6 bases outside the gene matches. The CDR3 length is 14 residues. CDR1 and CDR2 from the germline V gene are SGHTA and FQGTGA. The CDR3 sequence: CASSPGGTKETQYF. Written as DNA, the CDR3 is TGTGCCAGCAGCCCCGGGGGGACGAAAGAGACCCAGTACTTC.

The chain joins TRBV5-1 to TRBJ1-4; 8 nucleotides match TRBD1. This CDR3 contains 15 residues. V lost 4 bases to trimming and J lost 5 bases; unmatched junction nucleotides: 7. Germline CDR1 SGHRS, CDR2 YFSETQ. CDR3 loop: CASSIRAGGNEKLFF. The CDR3 nucleotides read TGCGCCAGCAGCATCCGCGCAGGGGGCAATGAAAAACTGTTTTTT.

This clonotype was observed a few times. The chain recombines TRBV28 with TRBJ1-5; D unclear. CDR3 length: 14 residues. Trimming took off 6 bases at V and 3 bases at J, with 12 bases between the two ends. Germline V lookup: CDR1 MDHEN, CDR2 SYDVKM. The CDR3 DNA sequence: TGTGCCAGCAGCTCGGACTGGCTCAATCAGCCCCAGCATTTT. It specifies CASSSDWLNQPQHF.

This clonotype has ten or more counts. The chain has TRBV7-9 and TRBJ2-2; D is ambiguous. The V gene's germline CDR1 is SEHNR and CDR2 FQNEAQ (reference sequence). V lost 5 bases and J lost 5, with 12 bases in between. There are 14 residues in the CDR3. In nucleotides, the CDR3 is TGTGCCAGCAGCCCGGGTCGGCCGACCGGGGAGCTGTTTTTT. Residues: CASSPGRPTGELFF.

The chain links TRBV25-1 to TRBJ2-2; tentatively, D is TRBD1 or TRBD2 (5 bases each). The germline gives CDR1 MGHDK, CDR2 SYGVNS. The CDR3 is made up of 16 amino acids. Trimming cost V 3 bases and J 4 bases, with 15 bases left between them. The CDR3 DNA sequence: TGTGCCAGCAGTGATCTTTGGGGGAAAGGCACCGGGGAGCTGTTTTTT. It is translated as CASSDLWGKGTGELFF.

The genes are TRBV7-3 and TRBJ2-2, with TRBD2 matching over 8 bases. Germline V gene data show CDR1 as SGHTA and CDR2 as FQGTGA. This CDR3 comprises 17 residues. The V and J ends lost 3 bases and 1 base, in that order; junction bases with no gene match: 7. CDR3 sequence: CASSLAGGGGNTGELFF. In DNA form, the CDR3 reads TGTGCCAGCAGCTTGGCGGGAGGTGGCGGGAACACCGGGGAGCTGTTTTTT.

The CDR3 spells CASSLPESGYEQYV. The DNA for the CDR3 is TGTGCCAGCAGCTTGCCAGAAAGTGGCTACGAGCAGTACGTC. J is TRBJ2-7 and V is TRBV5-5; D not certain. The CDR3 length is 14 residues. The germline CDR1 and CDR2 sequences are SGHKS and YYEKEE (reference sequence). V gave up 1 base and J gave up 3 bases, with 11 bases separating them.

This clonotype was counted only a few times. The chain joins TRBV27 to TRBJ2-5; D is unresolved. This CDR3 is built from 14 residues. V dropped 6 bases and J dropped 1 base, with 12 bases sitting between them. Germline loops: CDR1 MNHEY, CDR2 SMNVEV (reference sequence). In nucleotides, the CDR3 is TGTGCCAGCAGCCTATCGTCAGTCCAAGAGACCCAGTACTTC. It specifies CASSLSSVQETQYF.

This clonotype has at least ten counts. The chain joins TRBV6-1 to TRBJ2-1; D might be TRBD2 (5 bases). The germline gives CDR1 MNHNS, CDR2 SASEGT. Trimming pared 7 bases from V and 5 bases from J, leaving 12 bases between. This CDR3 has 13 amino acids. The CDR3 region has the DNA TGTGCCAGCACTGATAGCGAGAACAATGAGCAGTTCTTC. This encodes CASTDSENNEQFF.

This clonotype was seen a few times. The chain is built from TRBV6-1 and TRBJ1-2; the D is unclear. The V and J ends lost 3 bases and 3 bases respectively, with 8 bases between them. Germline CDR1 reads MNHNS; CDR2 reads SASEGT. The CDR3 covers 13 residues. The CDR3 sequence: CASSDSAYYGYTF. The CDR3 DNA follows: TGTGCCAGCAGTGATTCTGCTTACTATGGCTACACCTTC.

The V gene is TRBV20-1, the J gene TRBJ2-5; unclear D gene. V was clipped by 3 bases and J by 4 bases, with 9 bases between them. CDR3 size: 12 residues. Germline-derived CDR1 and CDR2 are DFQATT and SNEGSKA (reference sequence). CDR3: CSASPSGETQYF. DNA for the CDR3: TGCAGTGCTAGCCCTTCGGGAGAGACCCAGTACTTC.

About this clonotype itself: The junction departs from the called germline gene at one end, perhaps through a read error. The genes are TRBV28 and TRBJ1-1; D may be TRBD1 (5 bases). The CDR3 runs 15 residues. Germline values: CDR1 MDHEN, CDR2 SYDVKM. The CDR3 is CASSSWTLMNIEAFF. In nucleotides, the CDR3 is TGTGCCAGCAGTTCCTGGACACTAATGAACATTGAAGCTTTCTTT.